These 9 T cell receptor beta chains share one sample of origin, sequenced in a study of OX40 agonist ivuxolimab in advanced cancers. Assay used: immunoSEQ multiplex PCR; TCRdb lists only in-frame clones, some missing. The sample yields 55,000 to 60,000 clones, roughly 77% seen once. Material: CD4+ or CD8+ T cells sorted from blood, obtained in a trial of the OX40 agonist ivuxolimab. The source is an adult with an advanced solid tumor such as melanoma, head and neck, liver or kidney cancer.

This chain links TRBV5-6 with TRBJ1-1, with D unresolved. There are 18 residues in the CDR3. Trimming removed 0 bases from V and 3 bases from J, with 21 bases in between. Germline V gene lookup returns CDR1 SGHDT and CDR2 YYEEEE. CDR3 DNA: TGTGCCAGCAGCTTGGGGGCTGGGAGGACGGCTAAGGACACTGAAGCTTTCTTT. Translated, it gives CASSLGAGRTAKDTEAFF.

The V and J genes are TRBV11-2 and TRBJ1-2; TRBD1 might be the D (5 bases). CDR3 length: 12 amino acids. The germline V gene encodes CDR1 SGHAT and CDR2 FQNNGV. V was shortened by 1 base and J by 5 bases, with 5 bases between the two germline ends. The CDR3 DNA is TGTGCCAGCAGCTTAGCAGGGTATGGCTACACCTTC. Its protein product is CASSLAGYGYTF.

As DNA, the CDR3 is TGTGCCAGCAGCTTCGGGGGACGATTGAACACTGAAGCTTTCTTT. This encodes CASSFGGRLNTEAFF. The chain joins TRBV5-5 to TRBJ1-1, with D possibly being TRBD1 (5 bases). The CDR3 is made up of 15 amino acids. The V and J ends lost 2 bases and 0 bases respectively, with 11 bases between them. CDR1 and CDR2 from the germline V gene are SGHKS and YYEKEE (reference sequence).

V usage is TRBV6-4 and J usage is TRBJ1-5; 7 nucleotides agree with TRBD1. Per the germline V gene, CDR1 is MRHNA and CDR2 is SNTAGT. The ends lost 6 bases at V and 2 bases at J; junction bases unmatched: 7. This CDR3 has 15 residues. The CDR3 loop is CASSRGQVRNQPQHF. In DNA, the CDR3 is TGTGCCAGCAGCCGCGGACAGGTTCGCAATCAGCCCCAGCATTTT.

This clone appeared once. This chain links TRBV6-5 with TRBJ1-2; 9 bases are shared with TRBD1. The CDR3 loop spans 15 amino acids. The V segment lost 4 bases and the J segment 1 base; nucleotides outside the gene matches: 4. Germline CDR1 is MNHEY and CDR2 is SVGAGI. The CDR3 is CASSWTGEYNYGYTF. The CDR3 DNA reads TGTGCCAGCAGTTGGACAGGGGAATATAACTATGGCTACACCTTC.

V gene TRBV5-5 combines with J gene TRBJ1-6; 10 bases are a match to TRBD1. J was trimmed by 15 bases and V by 4 bases; bases with no gene match: 7. The CDR3 runs to 13 residues. Germline loops: CDR1 SGHKS, CDR2 YYEKEE (reference sequence). CDR3 DNA: TGTGCCAGCAGCCTAAGGACAGGGGGATACCTCCACTTT. This codes for CASSLRTGGYLHF. Using reference TRBV5-5 and TRBJ1-6 for the parts outside the CDR3, the full variable domain is DAGVTQSPTHLIKTRGQQVTLRCSPISGHKSVSWYQQVLGQGPQFIFQYYEKEERGRGNFPDRFSARQFPNYSSELNVNALLLGDSALYLCASSLRTGGYLHFGNGTRLTVT.

In its sample, this clone was seen once. The V and J genes are TRBV7-8 and TRBJ2-1, with 7 bases lining up with TRBD1. V trimming: 6 bases; J trimming: 5 bases; junction bases outside the gene matches: 4. This CDR3 is 13 amino acids long. CDR1 SGHVS and CDR2 FQNEAQ come from the germline V gene. CDR3 sequence (DNA): TGTGCCAGCAGTACTGGACAGGACAATGAGCAGTTCTTC. Translation: CASSTGQDNEQFF.

This clone was found a few times. V usage is TRBV7-8 and J usage is TRBJ2-7, with D unclear. The CDR3 totals 16 residues. From germline, CDR1 is SGHVS and CDR2 FQNEAQ. The V end lost 5 bases, the J end lost 5 bases, and 22 bases lay between the germline ends. This CDR3 reads CASSPRAIKDRHEQYF. CDR3 coding DNA: TGTGCCAGCAGCCCCCGGGCGATAAAGGACCGACACGAGCAGTACTTC.

The chain uses TRBV28 and TRBJ2-7; TRBD1 agrees at 7 bases. V lost 2 bases to trimming and J lost 4 bases; unmatched junction nucleotides: 5. This CDR3 is built from 14 residues. The germline CDR1 and CDR2 sequences are MDHEN and SYDVKM. Here the CDR3 DNA reads TGTGCCAGCAGTTTAGTGGGACAGTCTTACGAGCAGTACTTC. This codes for CASSLVGQSYEQYF.